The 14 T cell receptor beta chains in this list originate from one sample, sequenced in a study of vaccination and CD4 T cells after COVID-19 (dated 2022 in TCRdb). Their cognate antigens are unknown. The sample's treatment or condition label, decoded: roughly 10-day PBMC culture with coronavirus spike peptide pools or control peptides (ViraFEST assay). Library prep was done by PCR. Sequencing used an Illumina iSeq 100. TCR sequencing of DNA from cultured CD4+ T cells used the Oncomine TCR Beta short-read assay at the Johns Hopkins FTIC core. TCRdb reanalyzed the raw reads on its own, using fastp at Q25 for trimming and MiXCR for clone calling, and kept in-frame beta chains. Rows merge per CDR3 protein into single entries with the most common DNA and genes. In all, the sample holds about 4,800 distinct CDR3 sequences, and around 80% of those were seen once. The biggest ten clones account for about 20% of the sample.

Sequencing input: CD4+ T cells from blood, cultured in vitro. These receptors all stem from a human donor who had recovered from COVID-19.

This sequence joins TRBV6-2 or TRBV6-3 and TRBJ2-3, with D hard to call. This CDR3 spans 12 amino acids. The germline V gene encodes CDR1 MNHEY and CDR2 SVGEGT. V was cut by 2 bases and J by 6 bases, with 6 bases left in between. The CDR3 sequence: CASSYPRDTQYF. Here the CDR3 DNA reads TGTGCCAGCAGTTACCCCAGGGATACGCAGTATTTT.

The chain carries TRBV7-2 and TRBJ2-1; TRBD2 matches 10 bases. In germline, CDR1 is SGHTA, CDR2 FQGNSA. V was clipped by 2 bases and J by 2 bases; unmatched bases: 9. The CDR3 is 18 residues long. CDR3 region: CASSLTRASGGPYNEQFF. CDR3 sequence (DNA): TGTGCCAGCAGCTTAACCAGGGCTAGCGGGGGCCCCTACAATGAGCAGTTCTTC.

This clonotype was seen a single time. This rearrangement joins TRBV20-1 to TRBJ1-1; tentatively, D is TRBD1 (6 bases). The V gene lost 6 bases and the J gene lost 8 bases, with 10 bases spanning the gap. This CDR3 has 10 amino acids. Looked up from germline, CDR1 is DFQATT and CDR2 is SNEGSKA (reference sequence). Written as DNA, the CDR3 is TGCAGTGCCCGGACAGCAGAAGCTTTCTTT. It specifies CSARTAEAFF.

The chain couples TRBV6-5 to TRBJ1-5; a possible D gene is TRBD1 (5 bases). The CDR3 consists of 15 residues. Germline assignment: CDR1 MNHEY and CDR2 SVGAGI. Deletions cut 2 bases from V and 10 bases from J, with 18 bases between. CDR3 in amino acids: CASSYPGTDESPQHF. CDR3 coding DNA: TGTGCCAGCAGTTACCCGGGGACCGATGAAAGCCCCCAGCATTTT.

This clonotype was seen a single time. This CDR3 reads CSALRQGTTGELFF. DNA of the CDR3: TGCAGTGCCTTGAGACAGGGTACCACCGGGGAGCTGTTTTTT. This rearrangement joins TRBV20-1 to TRBJ2-2, with TRBD1 matching over 7 bases. The V gene's germline CDR1 is DFQATT and CDR2 SNEGSKA (reference sequence). Trimming took 6 bases from V and 4 from J; bases not matched to a gene: 8. The CDR3 consists of 14 residues.

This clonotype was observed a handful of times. CDR3 amino acids: CSARTGREQYF. The CDR3 DNA follows: TGCAGCGCTCGGACAGGGCGCGAGCAGTACTTC. The chain is built from TRBV29-1 and TRBJ2-7; 8 bases agree with TRBD1. The V segment lost 7 bases and the J segment 6 bases; nucleotides outside the gene matches: 5. The CDR3 is 11 residues long. CDR1 and CDR2 (germline): SQVTM, ANQGSEA.

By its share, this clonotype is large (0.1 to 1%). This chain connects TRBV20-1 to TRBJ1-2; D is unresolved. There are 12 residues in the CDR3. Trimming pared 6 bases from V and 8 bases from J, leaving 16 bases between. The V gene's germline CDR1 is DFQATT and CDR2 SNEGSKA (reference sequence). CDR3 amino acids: CSAISGGGGYTF. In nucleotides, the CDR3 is TGCAGTGCCATCTCGGGAGGTGGCGGCTACACCTTC.

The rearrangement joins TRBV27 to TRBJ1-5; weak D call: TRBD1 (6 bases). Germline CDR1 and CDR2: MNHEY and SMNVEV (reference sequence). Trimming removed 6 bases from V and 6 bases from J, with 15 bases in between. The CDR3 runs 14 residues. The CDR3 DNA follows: TGTGCCAGCAGCCCAGGGGATGGGATTCAGCCCCAGCATTTT. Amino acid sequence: CASSPGDGIQPQHF.

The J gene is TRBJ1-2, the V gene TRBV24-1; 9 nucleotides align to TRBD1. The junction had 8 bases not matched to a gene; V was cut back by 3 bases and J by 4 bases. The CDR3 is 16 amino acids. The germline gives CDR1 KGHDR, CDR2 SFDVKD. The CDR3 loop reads CATSDPTGGGGYGYTF. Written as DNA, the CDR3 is TGTGCCACCAGTGATCCGACAGGGGGGGGTGGCTATGGCTACACCTTC.

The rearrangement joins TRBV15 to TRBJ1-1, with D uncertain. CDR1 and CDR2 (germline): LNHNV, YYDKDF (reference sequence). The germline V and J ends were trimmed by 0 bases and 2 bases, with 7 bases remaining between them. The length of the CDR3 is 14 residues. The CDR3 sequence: CATSRERSNTEAFF. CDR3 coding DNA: TGTGCCACCAGCAGAGAGCGGAGTAACACTGAAGCTTTCTTT.

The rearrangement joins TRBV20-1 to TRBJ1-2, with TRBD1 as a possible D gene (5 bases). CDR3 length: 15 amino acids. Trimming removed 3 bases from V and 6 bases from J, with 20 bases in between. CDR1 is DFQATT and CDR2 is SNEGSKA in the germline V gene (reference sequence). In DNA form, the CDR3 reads TGCAGTGCTAGGGATTCACGTCAGGGACGTCATGGCTACACCTTC. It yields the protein CSARDSRQGRHGYTF.

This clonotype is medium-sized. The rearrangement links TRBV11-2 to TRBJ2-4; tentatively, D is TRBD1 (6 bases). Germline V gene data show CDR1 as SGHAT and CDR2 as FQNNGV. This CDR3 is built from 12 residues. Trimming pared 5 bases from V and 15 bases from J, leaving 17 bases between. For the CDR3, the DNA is TGTGCCAGCAGCATACGCGACAGGAGGAGGTACTTC. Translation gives CASSIRDRRRYF.

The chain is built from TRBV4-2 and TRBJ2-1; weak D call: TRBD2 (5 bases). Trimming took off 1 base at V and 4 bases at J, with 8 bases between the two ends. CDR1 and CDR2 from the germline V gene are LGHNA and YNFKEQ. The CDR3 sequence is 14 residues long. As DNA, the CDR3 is TGTGCCAGCAGCCAAGCGGGAACTTACAATGAGCAGTTCTTC. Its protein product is CASSQAGTYNEQFF.

As DNA, the CDR3 is TGTGCCAGCAGCTCCTCCGGACGGACGGAGACTTTCTTT. The encoded protein is CASSSSGRTETFF. The chain is built from TRBV7-9 and TRBJ1-1; the D is unclear. Per the germline V gene, CDR1 is SEHNR and CDR2 is FQNEAQ (reference sequence). V lost 4 bases, J lost 12 bases, and 18 bases lay in between. The CDR3 has 13 residues.